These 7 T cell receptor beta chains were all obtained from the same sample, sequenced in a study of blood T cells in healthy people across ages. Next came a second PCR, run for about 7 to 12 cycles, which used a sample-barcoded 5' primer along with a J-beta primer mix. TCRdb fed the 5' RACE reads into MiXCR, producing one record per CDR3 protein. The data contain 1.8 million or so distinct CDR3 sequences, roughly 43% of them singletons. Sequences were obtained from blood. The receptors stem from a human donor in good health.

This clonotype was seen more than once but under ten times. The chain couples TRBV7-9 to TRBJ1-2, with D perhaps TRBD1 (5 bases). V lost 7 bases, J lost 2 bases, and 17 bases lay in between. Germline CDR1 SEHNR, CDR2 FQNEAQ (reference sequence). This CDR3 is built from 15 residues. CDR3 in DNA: TGTGCCAGCACCACCCCGGGAGCAGGGAACTATGGCTACACCTTC. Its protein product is CASTTPGAGNYGYTF. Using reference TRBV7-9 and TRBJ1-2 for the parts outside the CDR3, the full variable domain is DTGVSQNPRHKITKRGQNVTFRCDPISEHNRLYWYRQTLGQGPEFLTYFQNEAQLEKSRLLSDRFSAERPKGSFSTLEIQRTEQGDSAMYLCASTTPGAGNYGYTFGSGTRLTVV.

The DNA of the CDR3 is TGTGCCATCAGTAATACCGACAGGGCCCACTATGGCTACACCTTC. The encoded protein is CAISNTDRAHYGYTF. V and J are TRBV10-3 and TRBJ1-2, with 7 bases aligning to TRBD1. The CDR3 contains 15 residues. Germline-derived CDR1 and CDR2 are ENHRY and SYGVKD. V trimming: 5 bases; J trimming: 3 bases; junction bases outside the gene matches: 9.

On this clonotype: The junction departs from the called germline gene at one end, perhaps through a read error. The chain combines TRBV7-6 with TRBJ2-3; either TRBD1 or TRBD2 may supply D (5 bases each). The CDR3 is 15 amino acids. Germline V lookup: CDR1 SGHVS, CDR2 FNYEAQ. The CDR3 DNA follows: TGTGCCAGCAGCTTAGTTGGGGCTAGCACAGATACGCGGTATTTT. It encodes CASSLVGASTDTRYF. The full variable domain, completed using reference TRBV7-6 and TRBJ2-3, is GAGVSQSPRYKVTKRGQDVALRCDPISGHVSLYWYRQALGQGPEFLTYFNYEAQQDKSGLPNDRFSAERPEGSISTLTIQRTEQRDSAMYRCASSLVGASTDTRYFGPGTRLTVL.

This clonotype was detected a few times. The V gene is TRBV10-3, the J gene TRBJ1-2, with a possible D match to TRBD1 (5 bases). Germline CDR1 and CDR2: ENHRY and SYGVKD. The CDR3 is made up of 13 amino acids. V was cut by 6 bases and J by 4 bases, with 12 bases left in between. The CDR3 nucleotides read TGTGCCATCAGCCCCGGGACTACCTATGGCTACACCTTC. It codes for CAISPGTTYGYTF.

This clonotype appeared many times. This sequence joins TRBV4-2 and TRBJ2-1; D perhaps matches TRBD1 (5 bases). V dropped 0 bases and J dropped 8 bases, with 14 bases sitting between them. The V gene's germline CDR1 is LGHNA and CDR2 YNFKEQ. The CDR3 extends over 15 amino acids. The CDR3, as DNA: TGTGCCAGCAGCCAAGAAACAGGCGGACCCGATGAGCAGTTCTTC. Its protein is CASSQETGGPDEQFF.

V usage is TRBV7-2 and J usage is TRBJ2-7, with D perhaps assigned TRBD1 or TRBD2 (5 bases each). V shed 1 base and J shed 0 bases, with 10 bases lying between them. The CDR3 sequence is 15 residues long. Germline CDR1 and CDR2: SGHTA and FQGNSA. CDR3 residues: CASSLGLGTSYEQYF. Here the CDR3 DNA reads TGTGCCAGCAGCTTAGGTCTGGGGACCTCCTACGAGCAGTACTTC.

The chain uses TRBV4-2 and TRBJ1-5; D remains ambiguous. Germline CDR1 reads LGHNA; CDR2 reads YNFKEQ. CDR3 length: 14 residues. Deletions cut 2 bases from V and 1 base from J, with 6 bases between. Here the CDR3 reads CASSQMDSNQPQHF. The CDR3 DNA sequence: TGTGCCAGCAGCCAAATGGACAGCAATCAGCCCCAGCATTTT.